This TCR beta chain stems from a study of blood T cell repertoires in COVID-19. Study-wide context: Specimens from acute and convalescent COVID-19 originated in the United States, Italy and Spain.

Germline V gene sequence: CDR1 LGHDT, CDR2 YNNKEL (reference sequence). The CDR3 loop spans 17 amino acids. The trim removed 4 bases at V and 4 bases at J, leaving 9 bases unmatched. The table came from immunoSEQ multiplex PCR; TCRdb's copy has only in-frame clones and leaves some out. The repertoire holds over 150,000 clones, with roughly 84% as singletons. Material for sequencing was peripheral blood. This chain uses TRBV3-1 (or the pseudogene TRBV3-2) with TRBJ2-2, with 10 bases lining up with TRBD2. This clonotype was obtained from a woman aged 55-70 years with acute or convalescent COVID-19. CDR3 sequence: CASSPYDSGGITGELFF. The CDR3 nucleotides are TGTGCCAGCAGCCCTTATGATAGCGGGGGGATCACCGGGGAGCTGTTTTTT.